The 3 T cell receptor beta chains below were found in one sample sequenced in a study of blood T cells in healthy people across ages. Primed by a sample-barcoded 5' primer and a J-beta primer mix, a second PCR proceeded for roughly 6 to 12 cycles. TCRdb independently ran MiXCR on the 5' RACE reads; one entry per CDR3 protein. The data contain hundreds of thousands of distinct CDR3 sequences, around 20% of them seen just once; the ten biggest clones take up approximately 3.7%. The sequenced sample was blood. These receptors were collected from a man in his 70s in good health.

This clonotype has a count of ten or more. This chain uses TRBV12-3 or TRBV12-4 with TRBJ1-6, with D possibly TRBD1 on 5 matching bases. CDR3 size: 14 residues. Trimming stripped 6 bases from V and 8 bases from J, with 14 bases between. The CDR3 sequence: CASRRQGVDSPLHF. CDR3 in DNA: TGTGCCAGCAGGAGGCAAGGGGTTGATTCACCCCTCCACTTT.

The chain carries TRBV27 and TRBJ2-4; D may be TRBD1 (6 bases). V was pared by 6 bases and J by 3 bases, with 21 bases between. CDR1 and CDR2 (germline): MNHEY, SMNVEV (reference sequence). CDR3 length: 17 residues. CDR3 sequence (DNA): TGTGCCAGCAGCTCCTCCCCGGGACAAATAGGCAAAAACATTCAGTACTTC. Translating it yields CASSSSPGQIGKNIQYF.

This clonotype has a handful of counts. V usage is TRBV20-1 and J usage is TRBJ2-1; 8 bases line up with TRBD2. J was trimmed by 7 bases and V by 6 bases; bases with no gene match: 14. The CDR3 totals 15 residues. Germline assignment: CDR1 DFQATT and CDR2 SNEGSKA (reference sequence). CDR3 in DNA: TGCAGTGCGATTTTAGCGGGGTCGTATGTTAATGAGCAGTTCTTC. Amino acid sequence: CSAILAGSYVNEQFF.